The 27 T cell receptor beta chains listed next were all sequenced from one sample in a study of T cell repertoires in cytomegalovirus infection. TCRdb re-called the reads through MiXCR, storing one row per CDR3 protein. Of approximately 270,000 distinct CDR3 sequences listed, roughly 21% are singletons. No antigen is known for these receptors. The source material was cultured PBMCs, sampled from culture after CMV antigen stimulation. Receptors originate from a human donor in good health (CMV status not recorded). Some clones in this sample may be carry-over from other donors' samples.

The V gene is TRBV30, the J gene TRBJ2-1; 8 bases line up with TRBD2. In germline, CDR1 is GTSNPN, CDR2 SVGIG (reference sequence). The CDR3 covers 13 residues. V dropped 4 bases and J dropped 7; count of bases not matched to a gene: 6. DNA for the CDR3: TGTGCCTGGACCGGGACTAGTCGTAATGAGCAGTTCTTC. It encodes CAWTGTSRNEQFF.

This clonotype appeared many times. The gene calls are TRBV7-8 and TRBJ2-3; the match to TRBD2 covers 12 bases. Germline lookup yields CDR1 SGHVS and CDR2 FQNEAQ. V was pared by 4 bases and J by 3 bases, with 5 bases of the junction left unmatched. The length of the CDR3 is 16 residues. This CDR3 is CASSSALAGGTDTQYF. CDR3 DNA: TGTGCCAGCAGCTCCGCTCTAGCGGGGGGGACAGATACGCAGTATTTT.

The chain recombines TRBV29-1 with TRBJ2-1; no reliable D call. This CDR3 spans 13 amino acids. Germline CDR1 SQVTM, CDR2 ANQGSEA. The germline V and J ends were trimmed by 7 bases and 9 bases, with 19 bases remaining between them. CDR3 sequence reads: CSGRLVPALEQFF. CDR3 bases: TGCAGCGGCCGATTGGTTCCGGCCCTTGAGCAGTTCTTC.

J is TRBJ2-7 and V is TRBV7-2; TRBD2 aligns across 15 bases. Trimming took 4 bases from V and 3 from J; bases not matched to a gene: 10. The length of the CDR3 is 18 residues. From germline, CDR1 is SGHTA and CDR2 FQGNSA. CDR3 residues: CASSSASGTSGRNYEQYF. In DNA, the CDR3 is TGTGCCAGCAGCTCCGCCTCCGGGACTAGCGGGAGGAACTACGAGCAGTACTTC.

The J gene is TRBJ1-5, the V gene TRBV20-1, with 9 nucleotides matching TRBD1. The germline CDR1 and CDR2 sequences are DFQATT and SNEGSKA (reference sequence). This CDR3 is 17 amino acids long. Germline trimming cut 3 bases from V and 4 bases from J; bases unmatched to any gene: 13. Written as DNA, the CDR3 is TGCAGTGCTAGTCAATGGGGACGGACAGGGGCTAATCAGCCCCAGCATTTT. Residues: CSASQWGRTGANQPQHF.

A word on this clonotype: A junction boundary mismatches the germline segment, possibly from a read error. The DNA of the CDR3 is TGCCCCGGGGGAGGGCCGAGTGGGACGCAGTATTTT. This encodes CPGGGPSGTQYF. V usage is TRBV6-5 and J usage is TRBJ2-3; 7 bases line up with TRBD2. Looked up from germline, CDR1 is MNHEY and CDR2 is SVGAGI. There are 12 residues in the CDR3.

This clonotype has a handful of counts. For the CDR3, the DNA is TGTGCCACCAATCCGGCGGGGTCCTACAATGAGCAGTTCTTC. Translating it yields CATNPAGSYNEQFF. This chain joins TRBV19 and TRBJ2-1; D possibly corresponds to TRBD2 (6 bases). Germline V CDR1 and CDR2: LNHDA, SQIVND (reference sequence). V lost 10 bases and J lost 1, with 14 bases in between. The CDR3 runs 14 residues.

This chain links TRBV27 with TRBJ2-5; 10 bases are a match to TRBD2. V lost 4 bases, J lost 3 bases, and 8 bases stayed unmatched. In germline, CDR1 is MNHEY, CDR2 SMNVEV (reference sequence). The CDR3 is 16 amino acids. CDR3 DNA: TGTGCCAGCAGTTCGGTGGCTAGCGGGAGTGAAGAGACCCAGTACTTC. Translation gives CASSSVASGSEETQYF.

This clonotype was counted a few times. The J gene is TRBJ1-6, the V gene TRBV6-1, with D perhaps TRBD1 (5 bases). Trimming stripped 0 bases from V and 10 bases from J, with 10 bases between. This CDR3 region has 14 residues. Germline values: CDR1 MNHNS, CDR2 SASEGT. The CDR3 here is CASSEAIRGSPLHF. The CDR3 bases are TGTGCCAGCAGTGAAGCCATAAGGGGCTCACCCCTCCACTTT.

The sample holds a few counts of this clonotype. This sequence joins TRBV19 and TRBJ2-5; D could derive from TRBD1 or TRBD2 (5 bases each). V was shortened by 7 bases and J by 0 bases, with 9 bases between the two germline ends. The CDR3 is 13 residues long. Germline loops: CDR1 LNHDA, CDR2 SQIVND (reference sequence). The DNA for the CDR3 is TGTGCCAGTACTGGGACCAACCAAGAGACCCAGTACTTC. Its protein product is CASTGTNQETQYF. Drawing the rest from reference TRBV19 and TRBJ2-5, the complete variable domain is DGGITQSPKYLFRKEGQNVTLSCEQNLNHDAMYWYRQDPGQGLRLIYYSQIVNDFQKGDIAEGYSVSREKKESFPLTVTSAQKNPTAFYLCASTGTNQETQYFGPGTRLLVL.

The sample holds a few counts of this clonotype. The V gene is TRBV20-1, the J gene TRBJ2-1; D possibly uses TRBD1 or TRBD2 (5 bases each). V gave up 3 bases and J gave up 7 bases, with 13 bases separating them. Germline values: CDR1 DFQATT, CDR2 SNEGSKA (reference sequence). This CDR3 has 13 residues. The CDR3 nucleotides read TGCAGTGCTAGGATACTAGAGGGGAATGAGCAGTTCTTC. This codes for CSARILEGNEQFF.

The chain combines TRBV19 with TRBJ2-3; no reliable D call. Germline V gene sequence: CDR1 LNHDA, CDR2 SQIVND (reference sequence). V lost 3 bases and J lost 3, with 16 bases in between. The CDR3 extends over 16 amino acids. CDR3 bases: TGTGCCAGTAGTATTTTTCTGGGTATATCAACAGATACGCAGTATTTT. This translates into CASSIFLGISTDTQYF. Drawing the rest from reference TRBV19 and TRBJ2-3, the complete variable domain is DGGITQSPKYLFRKEGQNVTLSCEQNLNHDAMYWYRQDPGQGLRLIYYSQIVNDFQKGDIAEGYSVSREKKESFPLTVTSAQKNPTAFYLCASSIFLGISTDTQYFGPGTRLTVL.

The V call is TRBV30, the J call TRBJ1-5; TRBD1 matches 11 bases. Germline V gene lookup returns CDR1 GTSNPN and CDR2 SVGIG (reference sequence). CDR3 size: 13 residues. V dropped 5 bases and J dropped 7; count of bases not matched to a gene: 4. The CDR3 nucleotides are TGTGCCTGGGGACAGGGGGCACGACAGCCCCAGCATTTT. It codes for CAWGQGARQPQHF.

The chain combines TRBV9 with TRBJ1-2; TRBD1 matches 7 bases. J was trimmed by 4 bases and V by 0 bases; bases with no gene match: 9. The germline gives CDR1 SGDLS, CDR2 YYNGEE. The CDR3 has 16 residues. The CDR3 sequence: CASSVGPGQTIYGYTF. CDR3 DNA: TGTGCCAGCAGCGTAGGCCCGGGACAGACGATCTATGGCTACACCTTC.

In this sample, this clonotype turned up many times. The chain uses TRBV7-2 and TRBJ2-7, with 12 bases fitting TRBD2. The V gene's germline CDR1 is SGHTA and CDR2 FQGNSA. The V and J ends lost 0 bases and 2 bases, in that order; junction bases with no gene match: 8. CDR3 length: 18 residues. The CDR3 loop reads CASSLAIILAGGAYEQYF. CDR3 nucleotide sequence: TGTGCCAGCAGCTTAGCCATCATTCTAGCGGGAGGGGCCTACGAGCAGTACTTC.

This sequence joins TRBV19 and TRBJ2-1; 11 bases align to TRBD1. Germline CDR1 reads LNHDA; CDR2 reads SQIVND (reference sequence). V shed 4 bases, J shed 7 bases, and the junction held 6 bases outside the gene matches. The CDR3 is 15 residues long. The CDR3 protein is CASSKTGTGGNEQFF. The CDR3 DNA reads TGTGCCAGTAGTAAGACCGGGACAGGGGGGAATGAGCAGTTCTTC.

This clonotype turned up a few times. The chain employs TRBV7-2 and TRBJ2-1; no clear D. The CDR3 totals 12 residues. Looked up from germline, CDR1 is SGHTA and CDR2 is FQGNSA. V shed 0 bases and J shed 12 bases, with 9 bases lying between them. This CDR3 is CASSLAGLVQFF. The DNA of the CDR3 is TGTGCCAGCAGCTTAGCCGGGCTAGTGCAGTTCTTC.

The chain is built from TRBV27 and TRBJ1-6; maybe TRBD1 (6 bases). CDR3 length: 18 amino acids. The germline gives CDR1 MNHEY, CDR2 SMNVEV (reference sequence). The ends were cut back, 5 bases at V and 5 bases at J, with 22 bases in the middle. CDR3 amino acids: CASSLFSLGTSHNSPLHF. CDR3 in DNA: TGTGCCAGCAGTCTCTTCTCCCTGGGGACATCTCATAATTCACCCCTCCACTTT.

This chain links TRBV11-2 with TRBJ2-5, with no clear D. Germline values: CDR1 SGHAT, CDR2 FQNNGV. The CDR3 sequence is 13 residues long. V was shortened by 2 bases and J by 4 bases, with 8 bases between the two germline ends. CDR3: CASSLSFPETQYF. The CDR3 DNA is TGTGCCAGCAGCTTAAGCTTCCCAGAGACCCAGTACTTC.

This clonotype was picked up many times. The rearrangement uses TRBV11-1 and TRBJ2-5; 7 nucleotides agree with TRBD1. Germline V gene sequence: CDR1 SGHAT, CDR2 FQDESV (reference sequence). The CDR3 has 14 amino acids. The trim removed 5 bases at V and 2 bases at J, leaving 5 bases unmatched. The CDR3 loop is CASSKGQRQETQYF. In DNA, the CDR3 is TGTGCCAGCAGCAAGGGACAGCGGCAAGAGACCCAGTACTTC.

This clonotype was recorded at least ten times. The rearrangement joins TRBV7-2 to TRBJ2-5; TRBD2 matches at 7 bases. The CDR3 spans 14 residues. V trimming: 3 bases; J trimming: 4 bases; junction bases outside the gene matches: 5. Germline CDR1 SGHTA, CDR2 FQGNSA. This CDR3 reads CASSFQRGAETQYF. The CDR3 DNA is TGTGCCAGCAGCTTTCAGCGGGGTGCAGAGACCCAGTACTTC.

The chain couples TRBV29-1 to TRBJ2-7; D might be TRBD1 (6 bases). V was clipped by 7 bases and J by 3 bases, with 13 bases between them. CDR3 length equals 12 residues. Germline CDR1 and CDR2: SQVTM and ANQGSEA. Written as DNA, the CDR3 is TGCAGCGCACGGGACACCGACTACGAGCAGTACTTC. It yields the protein CSARDTDYEQYF.

Only a few counts were recorded for this clonotype. This chain joins TRBV15 and TRBJ2-1; D is uncertain. V lost 0 bases and J lost 6, with 9 bases in between. Germline CDR1 and CDR2: LNHNV and YYDKDF (reference sequence). The length of the CDR3 is 14 residues. The CDR3 DNA follows: TGTGCCACCAGCAGAGAAGCCAGGATCAATGAGCAGTTCTTC. This translates into CATSREARINEQFF.

This rearrangement joins TRBV9 to TRBJ2-7, with 9 bases identical to TRBD2. The CDR3 spans 15 residues. In germline, CDR1 is SGDLS, CDR2 YYNGEE. The trim removed 0 bases at V and 2 bases at J, leaving 3 bases unmatched. The CDR3 DNA reads TGTGCCAGCAGCGTAGCGCGGGAGGGCCCCTACGAGCAGTACTTC. Translating it yields CASSVAREGPYEQYF.

This clonotype was detected many times. V usage is TRBV7-2 and J usage is TRBJ1-3; D ambiguous. The germline CDR1 and CDR2 sequences are SGHTA and FQGNSA. This CDR3 comprises 14 residues. V lost 5 bases and J lost 0, with 8 bases in between. The CDR3 DNA is TGTGCCAGCAGCCCGAGGGTCTCTGGAAACACCATATATTTT. Its protein product is CASSPRVSGNTIYF.

The rearrangement joins TRBV5-8 to TRBJ2-3; D gene unclear. With 4 bases removed from V and 7 bases from J, the gap between germline ends came to 19 bases. The CDR3 has 15 amino acids. In germline, CDR1 is SGHTS, CDR2 YDEGEE. Here the CDR3 reads CASSLPGVGLNTQYF. In DNA form, the CDR3 reads TGTGCCAGCAGCCTACCCGGTGTCGGGTTGAATACGCAGTATTTT.

The gene calls are TRBV7-8 and TRBJ2-7; TRBD2 matches at 7 bases. This CDR3 has 17 residues. V shed 5 bases, J shed 5 bases, and the junction held 18 bases outside the gene matches. Germline CDR1 reads SGHVS; CDR2 reads FQNEAQ. The CDR3 is CASSRVRWGGSINEQYV. The CDR3 coding sequence is TGTGCCAGCAGCCGCGTCCGGTGGGGCGGGAGTATCAACGAGCAGTACGTC.